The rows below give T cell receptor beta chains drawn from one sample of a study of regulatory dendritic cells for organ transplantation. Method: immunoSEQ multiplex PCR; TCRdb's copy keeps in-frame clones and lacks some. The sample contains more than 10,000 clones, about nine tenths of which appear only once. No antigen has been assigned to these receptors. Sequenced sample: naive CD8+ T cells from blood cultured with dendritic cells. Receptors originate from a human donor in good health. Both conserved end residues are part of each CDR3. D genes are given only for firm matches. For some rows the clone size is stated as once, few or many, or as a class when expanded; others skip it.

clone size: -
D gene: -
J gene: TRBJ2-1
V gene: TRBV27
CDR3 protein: CASSQTPGSSYNEQFF
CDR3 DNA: TGTGCCAGCAGCCAAACCCCCGGGTCATCCTACAATGAGCAGTTCTTC

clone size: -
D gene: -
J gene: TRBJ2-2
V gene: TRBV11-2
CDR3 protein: CASSLVGAGELFF
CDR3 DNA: TGTGCCAGCAGCTTAGTCGGCGCCGGGGAGCTGTTTTTT

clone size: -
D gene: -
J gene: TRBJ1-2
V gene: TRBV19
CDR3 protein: CASSRGSYGYTF
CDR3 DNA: TGTGCCAGTAGTAGGGGTTCCTATGGCTACACCTTC

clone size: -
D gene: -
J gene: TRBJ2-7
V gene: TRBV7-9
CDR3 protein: CASNHTGLGAYEQYF
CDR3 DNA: TGTGCCAGCAACCACACAGGACTGGGGGCCTACGAGCAGTACTTC

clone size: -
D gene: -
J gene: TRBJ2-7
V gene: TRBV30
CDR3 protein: CAWSTWRNSYEQYF
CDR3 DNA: TGTGCCTGGAGTACGTGGCGGAACTCCTACGAGCAGTACTTC

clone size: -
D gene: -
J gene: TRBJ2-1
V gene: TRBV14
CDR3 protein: CASSQDWGTNYNEQFF
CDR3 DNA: TGTGCCAGCAGCCAAGATTGGGGGACGAACTACAATGAGCAGTTCTTC

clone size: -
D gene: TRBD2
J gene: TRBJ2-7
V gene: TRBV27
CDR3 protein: CASSSGRREQYF
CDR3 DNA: TGTGCCAGCTCTAGCGGGAGACGCGAGCAGTACTTC

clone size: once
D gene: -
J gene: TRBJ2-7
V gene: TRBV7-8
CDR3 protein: CASSLVLSLGGPYEQYF
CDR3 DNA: TGTGCCAGCAGCTTAGTCCTATCCCTGGGCGGGCCCTACGAGCAGTACTTC

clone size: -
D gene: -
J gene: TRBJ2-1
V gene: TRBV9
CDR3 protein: CASSVTGGEQFF
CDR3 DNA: TGTGCCAGCAGCGTAACGGGCGGTGAGCAGTTCTTC

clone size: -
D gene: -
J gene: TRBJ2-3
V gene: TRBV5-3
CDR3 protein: CARSTIHRDTYTDTQYF
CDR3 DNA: TGTGCCAGAAGCACCATCCACCGGGACACATACACAGATACGCAGTATTTT

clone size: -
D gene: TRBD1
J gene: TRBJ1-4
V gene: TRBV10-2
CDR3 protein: CASSARGQDEKLFF
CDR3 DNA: TGCGCCAGCAGTGCAAGGGGACAGGATGAAAAACTGTTTTTT

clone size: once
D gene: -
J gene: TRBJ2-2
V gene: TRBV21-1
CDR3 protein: CASSKNSTANTGELFF
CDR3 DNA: TGTGCCAGCAGCAAAAACTCTACAGCGAACACCGGGGAGCTGTTTTTT

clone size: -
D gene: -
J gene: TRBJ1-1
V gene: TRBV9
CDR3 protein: CASSVDGAGLDTEAFF
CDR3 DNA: TGTGCCAGCAGCGTAGATGGGGCTGGGTTGGACACTGAAGCTTTCTTT

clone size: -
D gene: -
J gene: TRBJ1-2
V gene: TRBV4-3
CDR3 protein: CASSQEPGIGYGYTF
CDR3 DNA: TGCGCCAGCAGCCAAGAGCCAGGGATCGGCTATGGCTACACCTTC

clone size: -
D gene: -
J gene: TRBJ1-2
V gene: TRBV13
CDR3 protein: CASSPSGGYTF
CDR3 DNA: TGTGCCAGCAGCCCCTCAGGTGGCTACACCTTC

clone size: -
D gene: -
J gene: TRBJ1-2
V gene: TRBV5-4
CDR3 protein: CASRMGSYGYTF
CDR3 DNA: TGTGCCAGCAGAATGGGGTCTTATGGCTACACCTTC

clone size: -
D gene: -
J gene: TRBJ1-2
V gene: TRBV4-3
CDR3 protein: CASSEELDYGYTF
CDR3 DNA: TGCGCCAGCAGCGAAGAGTTGGACTATGGCTACACCTTC

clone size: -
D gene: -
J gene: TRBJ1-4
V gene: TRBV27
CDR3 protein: CASRRGIGQSNEKLFF
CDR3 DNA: TGTGCCAGCAGGCGGGGGATCGGACAGAGTAATGAAAAACTGTTTTTT

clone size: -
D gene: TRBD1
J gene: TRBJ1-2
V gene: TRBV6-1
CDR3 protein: CASVGTQGVWYGYTF
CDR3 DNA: TGTGCCAGCGTTGGGACACAGGGGGTTTGGTATGGCTACACCTTC

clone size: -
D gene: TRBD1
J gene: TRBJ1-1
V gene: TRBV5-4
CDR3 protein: CASSTDRGIMNTEAFF
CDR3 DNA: TGTGCCAGCAGCACCGACAGGGGCATAATGAACACTGAAGCTTTCTTT

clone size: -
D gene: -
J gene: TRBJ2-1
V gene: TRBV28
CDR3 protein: CASSHPGAATNPSYNEQFF
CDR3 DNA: TGTGCCAGCAGTCACCCCGGGGCGGCCACAAACCCTAGTTACAATGAGCAGTTCTTC

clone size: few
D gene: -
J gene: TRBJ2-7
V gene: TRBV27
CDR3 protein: CASSLWWGQEQYF
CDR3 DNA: TGTGCCAGCAGTTTATGGTGGGGCCAAGAGCAGTACTTC